These 2 T cell receptor beta chains were sequenced from one sample in a study of CD8+CD57+ T cells in acquired aplastic anemia. The use of genomic DNA as template underpinned the TCR beta VDJ and CDR3 profiling. A single record per CDR3 protein comes from TCRdb applying MiXCR to the reads. The repertoire holds roughly 150,000 distinct CDR3 sequences, with roughly 48% as singletons. Patients included in sequencing had previously demonstrated CD8+CD57+ cell expansion by flow cytometry. The source material was sorted CD4+, CD8+, or CD8+CD57+ T cells (not recorded which) from PBMCs. Source of these receptors: a human donor with aplastic anemia.

The table lists this clonotype with many counts. This chain joins TRBV20-1 and TRBJ2-3; no definite D call. From germline, CDR1 is DFQATT and CDR2 SNEGSKA (reference sequence). This CDR3 is built from 14 residues. Between the trimmed V and J ends, which lost 6 bases and 1 base, there was a span of 14 bases. CDR3 sequence (DNA): TGCAGTGCAGTAGGATGGCCTGGCACAGATACGCAGTATTTT. This codes for CSAVGWPGTDTQYF.

The chain couples TRBV6-1 to TRBJ1-2, with TRBD1 identical over 10 bases. V gave up 2 bases and J gave up 8 bases; unmatched junction bases: 8. Looked up from germline, CDR1 is MNHNS and CDR2 is SASEGT. The CDR3 runs to 15 residues. The CDR3 protein is CASSEMHGTGAGYTF. The CDR3, as DNA: TGTGCCAGCAGTGAAATGCACGGGACAGGGGCCGGCTACACCTTC.